This T cell receptor (beta chain) was captured by sequencing in a study of early T cells in non-severe SARS-CoV-2 infection. This CDR3 is 13 amino acids long. Trimming stripped 8 bases from V and 5 bases from J, with 15 bases between. Researchers attached unique molecular identifiers to individual cDNA molecules. From the 5' RACE reads, TCRdb called clonotypes with MiXCR, one entry per CDR3 protein. The sample has some 110,000 distinct CDR3 sequences, 15% seen once; the top ten hold around a fifth. The origin of this receptor is an adult who was a healthcare worker with PCR-confirmed SARS-CoV-2 infection or an uninfected control (not recorded which). The chain couples TRBV12-3 or TRBV12-4 to TRBJ1-1; possible D gene TRBD1, 6 bases. The sequencing sample was made of whole blood. The CDR3: CASRSEGGTEAFF. Written as DNA, the CDR3 is TGTGCCAGCCGATCGGAGGGGGGGACTGAAGCTTTCTTT.